The 32 T cell receptor beta chains below all came from one sample that was sequenced in a study of blood T cell repertoires in COVID-19. Sequencing was performed with immunoSEQ multiplex PCR; in TCRdb, only in-frame clones are kept and a portion is missing. The sample records around 68,000 clones, around 86% being singletons. The source material was peripheral blood. The receptors shown here come from a man in his fifties or sixties with active COVID-19.

The rearrangement joins TRBV7-2 to TRBJ2-7; D gene ambiguous. The V gene lost 5 bases and the J gene lost 5 bases, with 13 bases spanning the gap. The CDR3 is made up of 13 amino acids. CDR1 and CDR2 from the germline V gene are SGHTA and FQGNSA. The CDR3 region is CASSIGLADEQYF. The CDR3 nucleotides read TGTGCCAGCAGCATCGGGTTGGCGGACGAGCAGTACTTC.

V usage is TRBV3-1 (or the pseudogene TRBV3-2) and J usage is TRBJ2-7; 10 bases are shared with TRBD2. J gave up 2 bases and V 0 bases, and 16 bases lay outside the gene matches. Germline-derived CDR1 and CDR2 are LGHDT and YNNKEL (reference sequence). This CDR3 comprises 20 residues. The CDR3 coding sequence is TGTGCCAGCAGCCAAGACCGTCCTAGCGGGGGAGTCACGACTACCTACGAGCAGTACTTC. Its translation is CASSQDRPSGGVTTTYEQYF.

The V gene is TRBV5-1, the J gene TRBJ2-7; unclear D gene. The CDR3 is 13 residues long. Trimming removed 0 bases from V and 1 base from J, with 5 bases in between. The germline CDR1 and CDR2 sequences are SGHRS and YFSETQ. The CDR3 spells CASSLDRSYEQYF. CDR3 DNA: TGCGCCAGCAGCTTGGATCGGTCCTACGAGCAGTACTTC.

The chain combines TRBV30 with TRBJ1-1; a weak D match, TRBD1 (5 bases). This CDR3 contains 14 residues. The germline gives CDR1 GTSNPN, CDR2 SVGIG (reference sequence). The ends were cut back, 4 bases at V and 4 bases at J, with 16 bases in the middle. The CDR3 nucleotides read TGTGCCTGGAAACGGGAGGGGTCGGGCACTGAAGCTTTCTTT. Amino acid sequence: CAWKREGSGTEAFF.

J is TRBJ1-2 and V is TRBV2, with 7 positions matching TRBD1. The CDR3 is 14 amino acids. CDR1 is SNHLY and CDR2 is FYNNEI in the germline V gene. V shed 4 bases and J 4 bases; nucleotides not matched to a gene: 6. DNA for the CDR3: TGTGCCAGCAGTGTCCAAAAGGGGGCCTATGGCTACACCTTC. Protein sequence: CASSVQKGAYGYTF.

This chain connects TRBV30 to TRBJ1-5; TRBD1 matches 7 bases. With V trimmed by 0 bases and J by 3 bases, 5 bases remained unmatched. The germline gives CDR1 GTSNPN, CDR2 SVGIG (reference sequence). The CDR3 sequence is 15 residues long. CDR3 in DNA: TGTGCCTGGAGTGTACGAGACAGGGACAATCAGCCCCAGCATTTT. Protein product: CAWSVRDRDNQPQHF.

The chain is built from TRBV28 and TRBJ1-1; D is unresolved. The CDR3 runs 11 residues. The V and J ends lost 7 bases and 11 bases respectively, with 14 bases between them. Germline V gene sequence: CDR1 MDHEN, CDR2 SYDVKM. In DNA, the CDR3 is TGTGCCAGCATCATGACCGGGGAGGCTTTCTTT. This codes for CASIMTGEAFF.

This clone has only one observation. The chain carries TRBV6-5 and TRBJ2-1; 9 positions agree with TRBD1. V trimming: 6 bases; J trimming: 2 bases; junction bases outside the gene matches: 5. The V gene's germline CDR1 is MNHEY and CDR2 SVGAGI. The CDR3 totals 15 residues. CDR3: CASSRTGAPYNEQFF. Here the CDR3 DNA reads TGTGCCAGCAGCCGGACAGGGGCTCCCTACAATGAGCAGTTCTTC.

This chain's CDR3 is CASSYSTGGGREQYF. In DNA form, the CDR3 reads TGTGCCAGCAGTTACTCCACGGGAGGGGGGAGGGAGCAGTACTTC. The chain is built from TRBV6-5 and TRBJ2-7; 8 positions agree with TRBD2. Trimming at V came to 0 bases and at J to 7 bases, leaving 8 bases not matched to a gene. The V gene's germline CDR1 is MNHEY and CDR2 SVGAGI. The CDR3 totals 15 residues.

The chain recombines TRBV7-9 with TRBJ2-5, with D perhaps TRBD1 (6 bases). Trimming shortened V by 7 bases and J by 5 bases, and 8 bases separated the two germline ends. Germline CDR1 is SEHNR and CDR2 is FQNEAQ (reference sequence). This CDR3 has 11 residues. CDR3: CASNRVETQYF. Written as DNA, the CDR3 is TGTGCCAGCAACAGGGTTGAGACCCAGTACTTC.

V is TRBV6-6 and J is TRBJ2-5, with a weak D call TRBD2 (6 bases). Germline loops: CDR1 MNHNY, CDR2 SVGAGI (reference sequence). V lost 7 bases to trimming and J lost 3 bases, with 15 bases between them. This CDR3 spans 14 amino acids. CDR3 nucleotides: TGTGCCAGCAATCCCACGACTAGAGAAGAGACCCAGTACTTC. Translating it yields CASNPTTREETQYF.

This clone was seen just once. The chain couples TRBV6-5 to TRBJ1-2, with 7 bases lining up with TRBD1. CDR3 length equals 16 residues. Trimming removed 1 base from V and 11 bases from J; junction bases left unmatched: 16. CDR1 is MNHEY and CDR2 is SVGAGI in the germline V gene. As DNA, the CDR3 is TGTGCCAGCAGTTACTATGCCAACCCCGTCGACAGGGTTTACACCTTC. This codes for CASSYYANPVDRVYTF.

The chain couples TRBV7-9 to TRBJ2-3, with a possible D match to TRBD2 (6 bases). CDR3 length: 14 residues. The V gene's germline CDR1 is SEHNR and CDR2 FQNEAQ (reference sequence). V gave up 2 bases and J gave up 1 base, with 7 bases separating them. CDR3 in DNA: TGTGCCAGCAGCTTATCGGGGGGCACAGATACGCAGTATTTT. It codes for CASSLSGGTDTQYF.

This rearrangement joins TRBV19 to TRBJ2-7, with TRBD1 as a possible D gene (6 bases). Germline CDR1 and CDR2: LNHDA and SQIVND (reference sequence). The V end lost 2 bases, the J end lost 7 bases, and 15 bases lay between the germline ends. The CDR3 is 14 amino acids. The CDR3 bases are TGTGCCAGTAGTATAAGCAGGGGCCCTGGAGAGCAGTACTTC. Its translation is CASSISRGPGEQYF.

This clone has a single count. The genes are TRBV7-9 and TRBJ2-7; a possible D gene is TRBD1 (6 bases). Trimming removed 5 bases at V and 0 bases at J, with 11 bases between. The CDR3 runs 14 residues. In germline, CDR1 is SEHNR, CDR2 FQNEAQ (reference sequence). CDR3 in DNA: TGTGCCAGCAGCCACGACAGGAGCTCCTACGAGCAGTACTTC. This codes for CASSHDRSSYEQYF.

The chain employs TRBV6-2 or TRBV6-3 and TRBJ1-2, with D tentatively TRBD1 (6 bases). The CDR3 has 14 amino acids. Per the germline V gene, CDR1 is MNHEY and CDR2 is SVGEGT. The V end was cut by 7 bases, the J end by 6 bases, with 18 bases between. This chain's CDR3 is CASTPGTLYDGYTF. The CDR3 nucleotides are TGTGCCAGCACCCCCGGGACACTTTATGATGGCTACACCTTC.

For the CDR3, the DNA is TGTGCCAGCAGTTACTCGACCAGGGATAAAGCTTTCTTT. The encoded protein is CASSYSTRDKAFF. The chain recombines TRBV6-6 with TRBJ1-1, with D maybe TRBD1 (5 bases). The CDR3 sequence is 13 residues long. Germline loops: CDR1 MNHNY, CDR2 SVGAGI (reference sequence). V lost 0 bases and J lost 9, with 11 bases in between.

The rearrangement links TRBV18 to TRBJ2-7; perhaps TRBD1 as D (5 bases). The V gene lost 0 bases and the J gene lost 5 bases, with 14 bases spanning the gap. CDR3 length equals 15 residues. Germline V gene lookup returns CDR1 KGHSH and CDR2 LQKENI. The CDR3 reads CASSPPTRVINEQYF. Here the CDR3 DNA reads TGTGCCAGCTCACCACCGACCAGGGTAATAAACGAGCAGTACTTC.

CDR3 region: CASSFLHPLGQGEETQYF. The CDR3 nucleotides read TGTGCCAGCAGTTTTCTCCACCCCCTCGGACAGGGAGAAGAGACCCAGTACTTC. This chain connects TRBV27 to TRBJ2-5, with TRBD1 matching 8 bases. V was pared by 3 bases and J by 3 bases, with 15 bases of the junction left unmatched. This CDR3 comprises 18 residues. Germline V gives CDR1 MNHEY, CDR2 SMNVEV (reference sequence).

The chain is built from TRBV7-3 and TRBJ2-2; 9 bases line up with TRBD2. The V segment lost 4 bases and the J segment 5 bases; nucleotides outside the gene matches: 8. In germline, CDR1 is SGHTA, CDR2 FQGTGA. The CDR3 covers 16 residues. The CDR3 loop reads CASSSIAGAGTGELFF. DNA of the CDR3: TGTGCCAGCAGCTCCATAGCGGGAGCGGGGACCGGGGAGCTGTTTTTT.

V usage is TRBV3-1 (or the pseudogene TRBV3-2) and J usage is TRBJ2-5; 9 nucleotides line up with TRBD2. Per the germline V gene, CDR1 is LGHDT and CDR2 is YNNKEL (reference sequence). The CDR3 extends over 15 amino acids. V lost 3 bases to trimming and J lost 5 bases; unmatched junction nucleotides: 7. CDR3 loop: CASSQYLAGYETQYF. CDR3 nucleotides: TGTGCCAGCAGCCAGTATCTAGCGGGGTATGAGACCCAGTACTTC.

This chain links TRBV29-1 with TRBJ2-7, with D possibly TRBD1 on 6 matching bases. V was trimmed by 4 bases and J by 5 bases, leaving 12 bases between them. Germline-derived CDR1 and CDR2 are SQVTM and ANQGSEA. The CDR3 length is 12 residues. The CDR3 sequence is CSVARGPDEQYF. For the CDR3, the DNA is TGCAGCGTTGCCAGGGGCCCCGACGAGCAGTACTTC.

Written as DNA, the CDR3 is TGTGCCAGCAGCCCCCTAATTGGAGCGGGGGGCAGGGATGAGCAGTTCTTC. Amino acids: CASSPLIGAGGRDEQFF. The J gene is TRBJ2-1, the V gene TRBV3-1 (or the pseudogene TRBV3-2); 9 bases are a match to TRBD2. Germline trimming cut 4 bases from V and 8 bases from J; bases unmatched to any gene: 15. This CDR3 is 17 amino acids long. CDR1 LGHDT and CDR2 YNNKEL come from the germline V gene (reference sequence).

This sequence joins TRBV30 and TRBJ2-1, with D unresolved. Deletions cut 5 bases from V and 7 bases from J, with 18 bases between. This CDR3 contains 14 residues. The V gene's germline CDR1 is GTSNPN and CDR2 SVGIG (reference sequence). The chain's CDR3 is CAWDPQSKRNEQFF. CDR3 DNA sequence: TGTGCCTGGGACCCCCAGAGTAAGAGGAATGAGCAGTTCTTC.

This clone appeared once. The chain joins TRBV7-9 to TRBJ1-2; TRBD1 might be the D (6 bases). Germline lookup yields CDR1 SEHNR and CDR2 FQNEAQ (reference sequence). The CDR3 has 14 amino acids. The V end lost 1 base, the J end lost 2 bases, and 8 bases lay between the germline ends. CDR3 DNA: TGTGCCAGCAGCTTAGATCAGGGGAACTATGGCTACACCTTC. Translated: CASSLDQGNYGYTF. Looking up the rest from reference TRBV7-9 and TRBJ1-2 gives the full variable domain: DTGVSQNPRHKITKRGQNVTFRCDPISEHNRLYWYRQTLGQGPEFLTYFQNEAQLEKSRLLSDRFSAERPKGSFSTLEIQRTEQGDSAMYLCASSLDQGNYGYTFGSGTRLTVV.

V and J are TRBV7-2 and TRBJ1-1; D gene uncertain. The germline gives CDR1 SGHTA, CDR2 FQGNSA. This CDR3 is 13 amino acids long. V was shortened by 2 bases and J by 2 bases, with 6 bases between the two germline ends. The CDR3 sequence is CASSLSGNTEAFF. The CDR3 DNA follows: TGTGCCAGCAGCTTATCAGGAAACACTGAAGCTTTCTTT.

The chain combines TRBV7-2 with TRBJ2-3; tentative D call: TRBD2 (6 bases). This CDR3 spans 18 amino acids. The germline V gene has CDR1 SGHTA and CDR2 FQGNSA. V was pared by 5 bases and J by 6 bases, with 27 bases between. Written as DNA, the CDR3 is TGTGCCAGCAGCCCGAGGCGGTCTGTGAGTAGGGCGGGGGATACGCAGTATTTT. The encoded protein is CASSPRRSVSRAGDTQYF.

This rearrangement joins TRBV5-1 to TRBJ2-1, with TRBD2 matching 13 bases. CDR1 SGHRS and CDR2 YFSETQ come from the germline V gene. The CDR3 is 16 amino acids. V was clipped by 3 bases and J by 7 bases; unmatched bases: 7. The CDR3 DNA sequence: TGCGCCAGCAGCTCCGGACTAGCGGGGGTCATGAATGAGCAGTTCTTC. It yields the protein CASSSGLAGVMNEQFF.

This clone has only one observation. The gene calls are TRBV6-2 or TRBV6-3 and TRBJ2-3; possibly TRBD1 for D (6 bases). The CDR3 is 15 residues long. Germline V gene data show CDR1 as MNHEY and CDR2 as SVGEGT. V was clipped by 0 bases and J by 2 bases, with 9 bases between them. The CDR3 sequence: CASSYSRDNTDTQYF. CDR3 DNA sequence: TGTGCCAGCAGTTACTCCCGGGACAACACAGATACGCAGTATTTT.

The table lists this clone with a few counts. The CDR3: CASSQVEVGITGVHEQYF. CDR3 DNA: TGCGCCAGCAGCCAAGTCGAGGTTGGGATTACAGGGGTTCACGAGCAGTACTTC. The chain combines TRBV4-1 with TRBJ2-7; 7 bases line up with TRBD1. Per germline, CDR1 MGHRA and CDR2 YSYEKL. The V and J ends lost 1 base and 5 bases, in that order; junction bases with no gene match: 17. This CDR3 has 18 amino acids.

The gene calls are TRBV11-2 and TRBJ2-3; D call uncertain. Per the germline V gene, CDR1 is SGHAT and CDR2 is FQNNGV. Trimming took off 0 bases at V and 3 bases at J, with 4 bases between the two ends. The CDR3 is made up of 13 amino acids. For the CDR3, the DNA is TGTGCCAGCAGCTTAGAACTGACAGATACGCAGTATTTT. Translation gives CASSLELTDTQYF.

The J gene is TRBJ2-1, the V gene TRBV7-9, with 8 bases aligning to TRBD2. CDR1 is SEHNR and CDR2 is FQNEAQ in the germline V gene (reference sequence). The CDR3 contains 15 residues. J gave up 4 bases and V 5 bases, and 7 bases lay outside the gene matches. The CDR3 DNA follows: TGTGCCAGCAGCCCCGCAGCGGGAGTGTACAATGAGCAGTTCTTC. Amino acids: CASSPAAGVYNEQFF.